This T cell receptor beta chain was observed in a study of blood T cell repertoires in COVID-19. TCRdb keeps only in-frame clones here, not all; method: immunoSEQ multiplex PCR. The sample has about 50,000 clones, around three quarters seen once. The clonotype originates from a man between 65 and 85 years old with acute or convalescent COVID-19. The specimen was peripheral blood.

The CDR3 DNA sequence: TGTGCCTGGAGTGTTGAGGATCAGCCCCAGCATTTT. Translation gives CAWSVEDQPQHF. V gene TRBV30 combines with J gene TRBJ1-5; D is undetermined. Germline CDR1 GTSNPN, CDR2 SVGIG (reference sequence). Deletions cut 0 bases from V and 5 bases from J, with 5 bases between. The CDR3 is 12 residues long.